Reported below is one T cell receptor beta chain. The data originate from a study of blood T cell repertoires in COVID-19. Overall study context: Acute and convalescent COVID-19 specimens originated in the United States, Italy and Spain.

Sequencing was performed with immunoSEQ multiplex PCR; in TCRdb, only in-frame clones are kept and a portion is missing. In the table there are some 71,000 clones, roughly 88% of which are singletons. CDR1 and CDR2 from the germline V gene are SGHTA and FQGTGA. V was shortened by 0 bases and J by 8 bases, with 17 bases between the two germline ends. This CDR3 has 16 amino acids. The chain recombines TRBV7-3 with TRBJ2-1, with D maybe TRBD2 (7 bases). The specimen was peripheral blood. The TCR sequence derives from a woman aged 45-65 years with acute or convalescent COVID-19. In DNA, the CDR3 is TGTGCCAGCAGCTTAACCCTGGTGGGGGGGCTCGATGAGCAGTTCTTC. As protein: CASSLTLVGGLDEQFF.